These 30 T cell receptor beta chains came from one sample sequenced in a study of cytomegalovirus exposure and HLA in healthy donors. Primers: 60 Vbeta forward and 13 Jbeta reverse. TCRdb's copy holds only in-frame clones and misses some; the assay was immunoSEQ multiplex PCR. The sample includes some 130,000 clones, around 75% seen only once; the top ten take about 2.9%. Sequenced material: PBMCs. Every receptor here comes from a man between 35 and 55 years old in good health and CMV-seronegative.

The chain joins TRBV6-1 to TRBJ2-7; 7 bases are shared with TRBD1. Trimming removed 3 bases from V and 2 bases from J; junction bases left unmatched: 4. CDR3 length equals 14 residues. Per germline, CDR1 MNHNS and CDR2 SASEGT. The CDR3: CASSERQGAYEQYF. For the CDR3, the DNA is TGTGCCAGCAGTGAGCGTCAGGGGGCCTACGAGCAGTACTTC.

As for this clone: One end of the junction fails to match germline, which may point to a read error. Different DNA sequences within this sample yield the same CDR3. V is TRBV6-1 and J is TRBJ1-4; TRBD1 aligns across 10 bases. CDR3 length equals 15 residues. The germline V gene encodes CDR1 MNHNS and CDR2 SASEGT. CDR3 sequence (DNA): TGTGCCAGCAGTCAGACAGGGGGCACTAACGAAAAACTGTTTTTT. Its protein product is CASSQTGGTNEKLFF.

J is TRBJ2-1 and V is TRBV6-6; D is unclear. CDR1 is MNHNY and CDR2 is SVGAGI in the germline V gene (reference sequence). V lost 0 bases to trimming and J lost 4 bases, with 7 bases between them. The CDR3 loop spans 14 amino acids. CDR3 amino acids: CASSYSASYNEQFF. The CDR3 DNA reads TGTGCCAGCAGTTACTCGGCCAGTTACAATGAGCAGTTCTTC.

There are a few counts of this clone. This sequence joins TRBV27 and TRBJ2-7, with a tentative D call TRBD1 (6 bases). This CDR3 spans 14 amino acids. V was clipped by 7 bases and J by 0 bases, with 13 bases between them. CDR1 and CDR2 from the germline V gene are MNHEY and SMNVEV (reference sequence). The CDR3 region has the DNA TGTGCCAGCAACGCTCAGGGGTTCTCCTACGAGCAGTACTTC. It translates to CASNAQGFSYEQYF.

This CDR3 is CASSATGTSGRAFKDNEQFF. DNA for the CDR3: TGCGCCAGCAGCGCCACCGGGACTAGCGGGAGGGCGTTCAAGGACAATGAGCAGTTCTTC. The chain is built from TRBV5-1 and TRBJ2-1; TRBD2 matches 16 bases. The trim removed 4 bases at V and 5 bases at J, leaving 15 bases unmatched. The germline CDR1 and CDR2 sequences are SGHRS and YFSETQ. The CDR3 covers 20 residues.

This clone has more than one count but fewer than ten. The chain links TRBV10-3 to TRBJ1-4; 9 bases are shared with TRBD1. The CDR3 has 15 residues. The V gene end was trimmed by 3 bases and the J gene end by 4 bases; junction bases not matched to a gene: 3. CDR1 ENHRY and CDR2 SYGVKD come from the germline V gene. CDR3 loop: CAISEGGQGNEKLFF. Written as DNA, the CDR3 is TGTGCCATCAGTGAAGGGGGACAGGGTAATGAAAAACTGTTTTTT.

This clone was counted only a few times. The V and J genes are TRBV28 and TRBJ1-2; TRBD1 agrees at 7 bases. The CDR3 runs 17 residues. Trimming removed 6 bases from V and 3 bases from J; junction bases left unmatched: 16. The germline CDR1 and CDR2 sequences are MDHEN and SYDVKM. In DNA form, the CDR3 reads TGTGCCAGCAGCCCCGGGGACAGCTCACGTCTTTACTATGGCTACACCTTC. Residues: CASSPGDSSRLYYGYTF.

The J gene is TRBJ2-3, the V gene TRBV29-1, with 8 bases identical to TRBD1. Germline lookup yields CDR1 SQVTM and CDR2 ANQGSEA. The CDR3 length is 18 residues. After removal of 0 bases from V and 4 bases from J, the junction contained 15 bases not matched to a gene. Written as DNA, the CDR3 is TGCAGCGTTGAAGATCTTCCGGCGCGCGGGACAGGTGCAGATACGCAGTATTTT. Translated: CSVEDLPARGTGADTQYF.

DNA for the CDR3: TGTGCCAGCAGCTTAAGCAGCGGGGGGAACCAAGAGACCCAGTACTTC. Translation: CASSLSSGGNQETQYF. V and J are TRBV7-8 and TRBJ2-5; the match to TRBD2 covers 9 bases. Germline CDR1 and CDR2: SGHVS and FQNEAQ. The CDR3 covers 16 residues. V trimming: 2 bases; J trimming: 0 bases; junction bases outside the gene matches: 4.

The V call is TRBV18, the J call TRBJ2-7, with TRBD2 matching 9 bases. The CDR3 has 14 residues. The V gene end was trimmed by 1 base and the J gene end by 6 bases; junction bases not matched to a gene: 4. CDR1 and CDR2 from the germline V gene are KGHSH and LQKENI. CDR3 residues: CASSPLAGGREQYF. The CDR3 DNA sequence: TGTGCCAGCTCACCACTGGCGGGAGGGCGCGAGCAGTACTTC.

J is TRBJ2-7 and V is TRBV28; 10 nucleotides align to TRBD1. Per germline, CDR1 MDHEN and CDR2 SYDVKM. The CDR3 has 14 amino acids. J gave up 5 bases and V 9 bases, and 10 bases lay outside the gene matches. The CDR3, as DNA: TGTGCCAGTTCAACCGGGACAGGGGCTGACGAGCAGTACTTC. Translation: CASSTGTGADEQYF.

This clone was counted between two and nine times. The rearrangement joins TRBV27 to TRBJ1-2; 9 nucleotides line up with TRBD1. Germline V gene sequence: CDR1 MNHEY, CDR2 SMNVEV (reference sequence). The CDR3 runs to 14 residues. Trimming took 3 bases from V and 8 from J; bases not matched to a gene: 7. The CDR3 protein is CASSFSQGARGYTF. Written as DNA, the CDR3 is TGTGCCAGCAGTTTCTCACAGGGGGCGCGCGGCTACACCTTC.

The V call is TRBV14, the J call TRBJ2-2; D unclear. CDR1 is SGHDN, CDR2 FVKESK, per germline. This CDR3 contains 14 residues. Trimming took off 4 bases at V and 6 bases at J, with 12 bases between the two ends. The CDR3 region has the DNA TGTGCCAGCAGCCTCCAGGTTCTGGCCGGGGAGCTGTTTTTT. It codes for CASSLQVLAGELFF.

Only a few counts were recorded for this clone. V and J are TRBV4-2 and TRBJ1-5; D perhaps matches TRBD1 (5 bases). The V gene lost 0 bases and the J gene lost 5 bases, with 11 bases spanning the gap. The V gene's germline CDR1 is LGHNA and CDR2 YNFKEQ. The CDR3 is 15 amino acids. CDR3 amino acids: CASSQESWGDQPQHF. CDR3 DNA: TGTGCCAGCAGCCAAGAATCGTGGGGGGATCAGCCCCAGCATTTT.

This chain uses TRBV7-2 with TRBJ2-3, with no clear D. Per germline, CDR1 SGHTA and CDR2 FQGNSA. CDR3 length: 14 amino acids. Trimming removed 1 base from V and 4 bases from J, with 9 bases in between. The DNA of the CDR3 is TGTGCCAGCAGCTTAGGCAACCCGGCAGATACGCAGTATTTT. Translation: CASSLGNPADTQYF. The full variable domain, in which reference TRBV7-2 and TRBJ2-3 provide the parts outside the CDR3, is GAGVSQSPSNKVTEKGKDVELRCDPISGHTALYWYRQSLGQGLEFLIYFQGNSAPDKSGLPSDRFSAERTGGSVSTLTIQRTQQEDSAVYLCASSLGNPADTQYFGPGTRLTVL.

This chain joins TRBV7-2 and TRBJ2-1; TRBD2 matches 14 bases. The V segment lost 0 bases and the J segment 13 bases; nucleotides outside the gene matches: 8. Germline CDR1 reads SGHTA; CDR2 reads FQGNSA. This CDR3 has 16 amino acids. This chain's CDR3 is CASSLAPGLAGVEQFF. CDR3 nucleotide sequence: TGTGCCAGCAGCTTAGCCCCGGGACTAGCGGGAGTAGAACAGTTCTTC.

The J gene is TRBJ2-1, the V gene TRBV11-3; 10 nucleotides line up with TRBD2. Germline V CDR1 and CDR2: SGHNT, YENEEA. The CDR3 length is 17 residues. V shed 1 base, J shed 1 base, and the junction held 4 bases outside the gene matches. In DNA form, the CDR3 reads TGTGCCAGCAGCTTAGGGTCTAGCGGGAGTTCCTACAATGAGCAGTTCTTC. Translation gives CASSLGSSGSSYNEQFF.

V gene TRBV29-1 combines with J gene TRBJ2-3; 8 bases align to TRBD2. The V segment lost 7 bases and the J segment 6 bases; nucleotides outside the gene matches: 9. CDR1 SQVTM and CDR2 ANQGSEA come from the germline V gene. The CDR3 is 13 residues long. The CDR3 sequence is CSGLARAPDTQYF. Here the CDR3 DNA reads TGCAGCGGACTAGCGCGGGCACCTGATACGCAGTATTTT.

V and J are TRBV6-5 and TRBJ2-1, with TRBD1 matching over 9 bases. CDR1 MNHEY and CDR2 SVGAGI come from the germline V gene. The CDR3 sequence is 14 residues long. J lost 3 bases, V lost 8 bases, and 5 bases had no gene match. The CDR3 is CASHRGRNYNEQFF. CDR3 bases: TGTGCCAGCCACAGGGGGCGTAACTACAATGAGCAGTTCTTC.

The rearrangement joins TRBV6-6 to TRBJ2-7; TRBD2 matches at 7 bases. The CDR3 consists of 14 residues. Germline assignment: CDR1 MNHNY and CDR2 SVGAGI (reference sequence). The V and J ends lost 5 bases and 4 bases, in that order; junction bases with no gene match: 8. CDR3 bases: TGTGCCAGCAGTCCCAGCGGGGTTTCATACGAGCAGTACTTC. Encoded protein: CASSPSGVSYEQYF.

The rearrangement uses TRBV30 and TRBJ1-4, with 11 bases identical to TRBD1. The CDR3 loop spans 14 amino acids. V shed 3 bases and J 8 bases; nucleotides not matched to a gene: 5. CDR1 is GTSNPN and CDR2 is SVGIG in the germline V gene (reference sequence). In DNA form, the CDR3 reads TGTGCCTGGAGCCCGGGACAGGGGGGAGAAAAACTGTTTTTT. It encodes CAWSPGQGGEKLFF. Together with reference TRBV30 and TRBJ1-4, the CDR3 gives the full variable domain: SQTIHQWPATLVQPVGSPLSLECTVEGTSNPNLYWYRQAAGRGLQLLFYSVGIGQISSEVPQNLSASRPQDRQFILSSKKLLLSDSGFYLCAWSPGQGGEKLFFGSGTQLSVL.

The chain links TRBV7-3 to TRBJ2-1; 8 nucleotides line up with TRBD2. V lost 0 bases, J lost 6 bases, and 10 bases stayed unmatched. The CDR3 length is 17 residues. Germline CDR1 and CDR2: SGHTA and FQGTGA. The CDR3 DNA reads as TGTGCCAGCAGCTTAACAGGCGTGGGACTAGTCCCCAATGAGCAGTTCTTC. Its protein is CASSLTGVGLVPNEQFF.

The chain combines TRBV6-1 with TRBJ1-2, with 7 bases aligning to TRBD1. This CDR3 contains 16 residues. J gave up 4 bases and V 3 bases, and 11 bases lay outside the gene matches. Germline V gene sequence: CDR1 MNHNS, CDR2 SASEGT. DNA of the CDR3: TGTGCCAGCAGTGACCGTAGTTGGGGACAGACCTATGGCTACACCTTC. Its translation is CASSDRSWGQTYGYTF.

This sequence joins TRBV9 and TRBJ2-7; the match to TRBD1 covers 7 bases. CDR1 SGDLS and CDR2 YYNGEE come from the germline V gene. This CDR3 comprises 13 residues. J was trimmed by 3 bases and V by 4 bases; bases with no gene match: 4. The DNA for the CDR3 is TGTGCCAGCAGCCCCCGGGACAGCTACGAGCAGTACTTC. Encoded protein: CASSPRDSYEQYF.

V is TRBV6-6 and J is TRBJ1-2; D is unclear. The CDR3 consists of 15 residues. CDR1 and CDR2 (germline): MNHNY, SVGAGI (reference sequence). The V and J ends lost 6 bases and 7 bases respectively, with 21 bases between them. CDR3 bases: TGTGCCAGCAGCAACCCGATGGAGGGCGCGGGTGGCTACACCTTC. Its protein product is CASSNPMEGAGGYTF.

This chain uses TRBV18 with TRBJ1-2, with TRBD1 matching over 7 bases. Per the germline V gene, CDR1 is KGHSH and CDR2 is LQKENI. The length of the CDR3 is 13 residues. Trimming removed 3 bases from V and 4 bases from J; junction bases left unmatched: 2. The CDR3 DNA follows: TGTGCCAGCTCACCGAGGACAGGCTATGGCTACACCTTC. Amino acids: CASSPRTGYGYTF.

In DNA, the CDR3 is TGTGCCAGCTCACCACCGATTAGCGGGCGGGGCAATGAGCAGTTCTTC. Translation gives CASSPPISGRGNEQFF. The chain has TRBV18 and TRBJ2-1, with TRBD2 identical over 7 bases. Germline CDR1 KGHSH, CDR2 LQKENI. This CDR3 region has 16 residues. V lost 0 bases and J lost 6; bases outside the gene matches: 8.

As concerns this clone: At one boundary the junction diverges from the germline segment, which might be a read error. V is TRBV7-2 and J is TRBJ2-2; no clear D. The CDR3 has 13 residues. CDR1 SGHTA and CDR2 FQGNSA come from the germline V gene. CDR3 nucleotides: TGTGCCAGCACCTTAACATTCGAAGGGGAGCTGTTTTTT. This sequence encodes CASTLTFEGELFF.

The chain joins TRBV7-2 to TRBJ2-1, with a possible D match to TRBD2 (5 bases). The CDR3 is 16 amino acids. Trimming took 5 bases from V and 7 from J, leaving 21 bases between them. Per the germline V gene, CDR1 is SGHTA and CDR2 is FQGNSA. The CDR3 bases are TGTGCCAGCAGCCCCGTGGGTAGCGTGCAGATAAATGAGCAGTTCTTC. Amino acids: CASSPVGSVQINEQFF. Looking up the rest from reference TRBV7-2 and TRBJ2-1 gives the full variable domain: GAGVSQSPSNKVTEKGKDVELRCDPISGHTALYWYRQSLGQGLEFLIYFQGNSAPDKSGLPSDRFSAERTGGSVSTLTIQRTQQEDSAVYLCASSPVGSVQINEQFFGPGTRLTVL.

V is TRBV18 and J is TRBJ1-1, with TRBD1 matching over 12 bases. CDR3 length: 19 residues. CDR1 is KGHSH and CDR2 is LQKENI in the germline V gene. V lost 6 bases, J lost 5 bases, and 19 bases stayed unmatched. This CDR3 is CASSRNRWGTGGRGTEAFF. The DNA of the CDR3 is TGTGCCAGCTCCCGCAACCGCTGGGGGACAGGGGGCCGAGGGACTGAAGCTTTCTTT. The whole variable domain, remainder taken from reference TRBV18 and TRBJ1-1, is NAGVMQNPRHLVRRRGQEARLRCSPMKGHSHVYWYRQLPEEGLKFMVYLQKENIIDESGMPKERFSAEFPKEGPSILRIQQVVRGDSAAYFCASSRNRWGTGGRGTEAFFGQGTRLTVV.